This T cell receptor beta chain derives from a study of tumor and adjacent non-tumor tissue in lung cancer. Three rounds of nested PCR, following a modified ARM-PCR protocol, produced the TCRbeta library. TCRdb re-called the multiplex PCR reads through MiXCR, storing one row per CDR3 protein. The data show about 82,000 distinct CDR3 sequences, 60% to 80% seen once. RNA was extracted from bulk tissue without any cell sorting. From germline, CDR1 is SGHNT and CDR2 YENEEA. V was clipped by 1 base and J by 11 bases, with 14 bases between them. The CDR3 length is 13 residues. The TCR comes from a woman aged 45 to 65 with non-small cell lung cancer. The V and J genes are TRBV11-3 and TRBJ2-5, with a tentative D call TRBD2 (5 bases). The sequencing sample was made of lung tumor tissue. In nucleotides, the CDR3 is TGTGCCAGCAGCTTAGGTATGGGAGAGGCACAGTACTTC. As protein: CASSLGMGEAQYF.